These T cell receptor beta chains were read from a single sample in a study of beta chain features in type 1 diabetes. Measured with immunoSEQ multiplex PCR; TCRdb has only the in-frame clones, and not every one. The repertoire holds about 620,000 clones, with about 16% as singletons. Sequencing was done on a sample of naive CD4+ T cells from blood. These receptors all stem from a man between 18 and 35 years old in good health. The CDR3 runs from the conserved cysteine through the conserved F or W. D genes are given only for firm matches. Expanded clones are given a class, and other clones once, few, many or no size at all.

D,V,J,size,CDR3,DNA
.,TRBV6-1,TRBJ2-4,few,CASRDHGVAKNIQYF,TGTGCCAGCAGGGACCACGGGGTTGCCAAAAACATTCAGTACTTC
.,TRBV28,TRBJ2-7,few,CASTEPGSRSYEQYF,TGTGCCAGCACCGAGCCGGGATCCCGATCCTACGAGCAGTACTTC
.,TRBV23-1,TRBJ2-7,.,CASSHLYRDNSYEQYF,TGCGCCAGCAGTCATCTCTACCGGGACAACTCCTACGAGCAGTACTTC
TRBD1,TRBV10-3,TRBJ2-2,.,CAIKRTGANTGELFF,TGTGCCATCAAAAGGACAGGGGCTAACACCGGGGAGCTGTTTTTT
.,TRBV7-9,TRBJ2-3,few,CASSPTRFRRSTDTQYF,TGTGCCAGCAGCCCTACCAGGTTCAGGAGGAGCACAGATACGCAGTATTTT
.,TRBV4-3,TRBJ2-3,.,CASSQSGGGLDTQYF,TGCGCCAGCAGCCAGTCCGGGGGAGGTTTAGATACGCAGTATTTT
.,TRBV10-3,TRBJ1-2,.,CAISETGFGYTF,TGTGCCATCAGTGAAACAGGGTTTGGCTACACCTTC
.,TRBV2,TRBJ1-2,few,CASSGDVRGNF,TGTGCCAGCAGTGGGGATGTGCGGGGGAACTTC
.,TRBV7-3,TRBJ2-2,few,CASSLESATGELFF,TGTGCCAGCAGCTTGGAGTCGGCCACCGGGGAGCTGTTTTTT
TRBD1,TRBV27,TRBJ1-5,.,CASSRDRGENQPQHF,TGTGCCAGCAGTAGGGACAGGGGAGAGAATCAGCCCCAGCATTTT
TRBD1,TRBV19,TRBJ1-2,.,CATRGQLGYTF,TGTGCCACCCGGGGACAGCTTGGCTACACCTTC
.,TRBV28,TRBJ2-4,few,CASSKILLAKNIQYF,TGTGCCAGCAGTAAAATCTTACTAGCCAAAAACATTCAGTACTTC
.,TRBV25-1,TRBJ2-7,few,CASSNRAGEQYF,TGTGCCAGCAGTAACAGGGCGGGCGAGCAGTACTTC
.,TRBV5-1,TRBJ1-2,few,CASSLVTSYGYTF,TGCGCCAGCAGCTTGGTTACGTCTTATGGCTACACCTTC
.,TRBV18,TRBJ2-5,.,CASSPGKMAQYF,TGTGCCAGCTCACCGGGGAAGATGGCCCAGTACTTC
.,TRBV4-2,TRBJ1-2,.,CASSQGKEANYGYTF,TGTGCCAGCAGCCAAGGGAAAGAAGCTAACTATGGCTACACCTTC
.,TRBV19,TRBJ2-7,few,CASSIGPTGRHPGGAYEQYF,TGTGCCAGTAGTATCGGACCCACAGGGAGGCATCCAGGCGGAGCCTACGAGCAGTACTTC
TRBD1,TRBV2,TRBJ1-2,.,CASSSTGTGGYTF,TGTGCCAGCAGTTCGACAGGGACGGGAGGCTACACCTTC
TRBD2,TRBV10-3,TRBJ2-5,.,CAIGGTSGGGAQYF,TGTGCCATCGGTGGGACTAGCGGAGGGGGGGCCCAGTACTTC
TRBD2,TRBV28,TRBJ2-1,.,CASTPSGRGGNEQFF,TGTGCCAGCACCCCCAGCGGGAGGGGGGGCAATGAGCAGTTCTTC
TRBD1,TRBV28,TRBJ2-7,.,CASSASGTGGYEQYF,TGTGCCAGCAGTGCTTCTGGGACAGGGGGCTACGAGCAGTACTTC
TRBD1,TRBV28,TRBJ1-2,.,CASSSPGQGDGYTF,TGTGCCAGCAGTTCTCCGGGACAGGGAGACGGCTACACCTTC
.,TRBV7-9,TRBJ2-4,.,CASSLDTAKNIQYF,TGTGCCAGCAGCTTGGACACAGCCAAAAACATTCAGTACTTC
.,TRBV5-1,TRBJ2-7,few,CASSLAPTPVNEQYF,TGCGCCAGCAGCTTGGCCCCTACTCCGGTTAACGAGCAGTACTTC
.,TRBV28,TRBJ1-2,.,CASSSGRRVFGYTF,TGTGCCAGCAGTTCGGGCAGGCGGGTTTTTGGCTACACCTTC
TRBD2,TRBV5-4,TRBJ2-1,.,CASNLGLAEQFF,TGTGCCAGCAACCTCGGACTAGCTGAGCAGTTCTTC
.,TRBV15,TRBJ1-5,.,CATSRVPQSNQPQHF,TGTGCCACCAGCAGAGTCCCCCAGAGCAATCAGCCCCAGCATTTT
.,TRBV28,TRBJ2-7,few,CASSLRPGFYEQYF,TGTGCCAGCAGTTTACGGCCAGGGTTCTACGAGCAGTACTTC